One sample yielded the 21 T cell receptor beta chains listed below, sequenced in a study of monozygotic twins with inflammatory bowel disease. TCRdb reprocessed the 5' RACE reads and stores each CDR3 protein as one record, lacking DNA. This table lists 350,000 to 500,000 distinct CDR3 sequences. Sequenced: blood. These receptors were collected from a human donor with ulcerative colitis or Crohn's disease, or a healthy co-twin of an affected twin (not recorded which).

The chain is built from TRBV12-3 or TRBV12-4 and TRBJ2-1; TCRdb's D call of TRBD2 is untestable without DNA. CDR3 length: 13 amino acids. The CDR3 sequence: CASSSGSSMGRFF.

The chain combines TRBV7-2 with TRBJ2-7; the D call from TCRdb, TRBD1, cannot be confirmed without DNA. This CDR3 has 14 amino acids. Germline V lookup: CDR1 SGHTA, CDR2 FQGNSA. This CDR3 reads CASSYGRGAYEQYF.

V and J are TRBV24-1 and TRBJ2-3. Germline CDR1 is KGHDR and CDR2 is SFDVKD. There are 16 residues in the CDR3. The CDR3 region is CATSDSGRADTDTQYF.

The gene calls are TRBV12-3 or TRBV12-4 and TRBJ1-5; TCRdb calls TRBD1, which cannot be checked without DNA. The CDR3 sequence is 15 residues long. The CDR3: CASSIGGGSQQPQHF.

The chain employs TRBV4-1 and TRBJ2-3; the TCRdb call, TRBD2, lacks DNA for checking. CDR3 length: 14 amino acids. Germline V gene data show CDR1 as MGHRA and CDR2 as YSYEKL. The CDR3 spells CASSQVPLTDTQYF.

This sequence joins TRBV5-1 and TRBJ2-1. Germline V gene lookup returns CDR1 SGHRS and CDR2 YFSETQ. CDR3 size: 14 residues. CDR3 sequence: CASSREGTYNEQFF.

This rearrangement joins TRBV5-1 to TRBJ2-5; checking the TCRdb D call of TRBD1 is not possible without DNA. In germline, CDR1 is SGHRS, CDR2 YFSETQ. This CDR3 has 14 residues. The CDR3 region is CASSLVTGQETQYF. Filled out from reference TRBV5-1 and TRBJ2-5, the complete variable domain reads KAGVTQTPRYLIKTRGQQVTLSCSPISGHRSVSWYQQTPGQGLQFLFEYFSETQRNKGNFPGRFSGRQFSNSRSEMNVSTLELGDSALYLCASSLVTGQETQYFGPGTRLLVL.

The chain carries TRBV20-1 and TRBJ2-7. Germline V gene data show CDR1 as DFQATT and CDR2 as SNEGSKA (reference sequence). The CDR3 contains 12 residues. The CDR3 loop is CSAHGPADEQYF.

The rearrangement links TRBV4-1 to TRBJ2-5; TCRdb's D gene call, TRBD1, goes unchecked for lack of DNA. The CDR3 sequence is 17 residues long. Germline values: CDR1 MGHRA, CDR2 YSYEKL. Here the CDR3 reads CASSQSPQGALGETQYF.

The J gene is TRBJ1-3, the V gene TRBV4-2; as DNA is missing, the TRBD1 call by TCRdb cannot be tested. Germline-derived CDR1 and CDR2 are LGHNA and YNFKEQ. This CDR3 is built from 15 residues. This chain's CDR3 is CASSQDPVPGNTIYF.

The chain is built from TRBV20-1 and TRBJ1-5; the TRBD1 assignment by TCRdb is unverifiable without DNA. Germline V gives CDR1 DFQATT, CDR2 SNEGSKA (reference sequence). CDR3 length equals 15 residues. The CDR3 sequence is CSAQSWDRGGQPQHF.

This sequence joins TRBV24-1 and TRBJ2-5; the TCRdb call, TRBD2, lacks DNA for checking. Germline assignment: CDR1 KGHDR and CDR2 SFDVKD. The CDR3 contains 16 residues. The CDR3 here is CATSDFGASGTETQYF.

The genes are TRBV30 and TRBJ1-1. Germline-derived CDR1 and CDR2 are GTSNPN and SVGIG (reference sequence). The CDR3 length is 14 residues. The CDR3 sequence: CAWRTSSRTTEAFF.

The CDR3 is CAWSLLDIRGETQYF. This sequence joins TRBV30 and TRBJ2-5; the D call from TCRdb, TRBD2, cannot be confirmed without DNA. This CDR3 has 15 amino acids. Germline V lookup: CDR1 GTSNPN, CDR2 SVGIG (reference sequence).

V gene TRBV2 combines with J gene TRBJ1-1; TCRdb indicates TRBD1, and absent DNA this call remains unverified. Germline V gene sequence: CDR1 SNHLY, CDR2 FYNNEI. CDR3 size: 14 residues. CDR3 sequence reads: CASTLGGANTEAFF.

V gene TRBV18 combines with J gene TRBJ1-4; TCRdb's D gene call, TRBD1, goes unchecked for lack of DNA. This CDR3 contains 15 residues. Germline loops: CDR1 KGHSH, CDR2 LQKENI. The CDR3 protein is CASSSPHAGNEKLFF.

CDR3 residues: CASSRTPSEQYF. The V and J genes are TRBV28 and TRBJ2-7; TCRdb returns TRBD1, unconfirmable since there is no DNA. The CDR3 is 12 amino acids. CDR1 and CDR2 from the germline V gene are MDHEN and SYDVKM.

The chain's CDR3 is CSVEPQVYNEQFF. The genes are TRBV29-1 and TRBJ2-1. Germline V CDR1 and CDR2: SQVTM, ANQGSEA. CDR3 length: 13 residues.

This rearrangement joins TRBV7-8 to TRBJ2-5; TCRdb's D call, TRBD2, is unchecked because there is no DNA. Germline V CDR1 and CDR2: SGHVS, FQNEAQ. The CDR3 loop spans 11 amino acids. The CDR3 here is CASSSLVHQYF.

The V call is TRBV4-2, the J call TRBJ2-7; TCRdb proposes TRBD1, but this gene call is untestable without DNA. The CDR3 is made up of 16 amino acids. The germline gives CDR1 LGHNA, CDR2 YNFKEQ. The CDR3 sequence: CASSQEKAGFAYEQYF.

The gene calls are TRBV3-1 and TRBJ2-6. This CDR3 is 14 amino acids long. Looked up from germline, CDR1 is LGHDT and CDR2 is YNNKEL (reference sequence). The CDR3 sequence is CASSQEGGANVLTF. Combining the CDR3 with reference TRBV3-1 and TRBJ2-6 gives the whole variable domain DTAVSQTPKYLVTQMGNDKSIKCEQNLGHDTMYWYKQDSKKFLKIMFSYNNKELIINETVPNRFSPKSPDKAHLNLHINSLELGDSAVYFCASSQEGGANVLTFGAGSRLTVL.